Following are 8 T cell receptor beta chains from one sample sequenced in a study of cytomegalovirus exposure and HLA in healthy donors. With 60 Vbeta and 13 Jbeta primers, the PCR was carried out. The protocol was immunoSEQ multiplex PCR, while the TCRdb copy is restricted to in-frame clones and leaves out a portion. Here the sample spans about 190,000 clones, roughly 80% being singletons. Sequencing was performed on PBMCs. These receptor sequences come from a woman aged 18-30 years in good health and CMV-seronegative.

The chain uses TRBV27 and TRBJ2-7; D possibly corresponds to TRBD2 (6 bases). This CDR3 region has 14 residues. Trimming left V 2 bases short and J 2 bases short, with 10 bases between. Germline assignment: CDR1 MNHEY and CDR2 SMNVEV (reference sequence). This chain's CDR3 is CASSLTGETYEQYF. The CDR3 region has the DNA TGTGCCAGCAGTTTAACGGGGGAAACCTACGAGCAGTACTTC.

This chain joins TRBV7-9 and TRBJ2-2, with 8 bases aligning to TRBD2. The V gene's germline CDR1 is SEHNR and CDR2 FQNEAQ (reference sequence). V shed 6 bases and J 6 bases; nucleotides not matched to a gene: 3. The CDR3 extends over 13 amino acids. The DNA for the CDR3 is TGTGCCAGCAGTCTGACTAGCGCCGGGGAGCTGTTTTTT. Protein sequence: CASSLTSAGELFF.

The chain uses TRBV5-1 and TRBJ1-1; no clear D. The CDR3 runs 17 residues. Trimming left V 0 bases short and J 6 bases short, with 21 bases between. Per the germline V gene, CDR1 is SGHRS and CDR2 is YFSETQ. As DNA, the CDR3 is TGCGCCAGCAGCTTGGGCCGTTGGCTACCTAGTATGGCTGAAGCTTTCTTT. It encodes CASSLGRWLPSMAEAFF.

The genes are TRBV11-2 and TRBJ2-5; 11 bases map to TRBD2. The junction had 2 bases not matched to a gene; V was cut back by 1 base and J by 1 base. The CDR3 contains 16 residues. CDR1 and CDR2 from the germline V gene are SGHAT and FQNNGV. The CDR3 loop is CASSLVGTSGQETQYF. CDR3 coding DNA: TGTGCCAGCAGCTTAGTTGGGACTAGCGGCCAAGAGACCCAGTACTTC.

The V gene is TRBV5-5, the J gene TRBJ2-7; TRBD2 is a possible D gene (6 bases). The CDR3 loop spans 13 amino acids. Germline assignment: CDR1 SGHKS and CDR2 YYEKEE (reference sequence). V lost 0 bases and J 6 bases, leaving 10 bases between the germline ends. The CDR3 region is CASSLVGGFEQYV. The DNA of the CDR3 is TGTGCCAGCAGCTTGGTGGGGGGTTTCGAGCAGTACGTC.

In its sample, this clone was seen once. CDR3 in DNA: TGTGCCAGCAGTTTATCTTCGGGAGGCTGGAACACTGAAGCTTTCTTT. It specifies CASSLSSGGWNTEAFF. The chain is built from TRBV27 and TRBJ1-1; no definite D call. Trimming cost V 0 bases and J 1 base, with 12 bases left between them. The CDR3 covers 16 residues. Germline assignment: CDR1 MNHEY and CDR2 SMNVEV (reference sequence).

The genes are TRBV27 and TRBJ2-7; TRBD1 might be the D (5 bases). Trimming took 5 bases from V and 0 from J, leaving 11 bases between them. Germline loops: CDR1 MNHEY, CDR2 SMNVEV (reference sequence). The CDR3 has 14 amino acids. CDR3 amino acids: CASSPSGFSYEQYF. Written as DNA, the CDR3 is TGTGCCAGCAGTCCCTCAGGGTTCTCCTACGAGCAGTACTTC.

The CDR3 sequence: CASSAHRGPNEKLFF. As DNA, the CDR3 is TGTGCCAGCAGTGCGCACAGGGGTCCTAATGAAAAACTGTTTTTT. The gene calls are TRBV25-1 and TRBJ1-4; 7 positions agree with TRBD1. Trimming cost V 4 bases and J 3 bases; bases outside gene matches: 5. Germline V gene sequence: CDR1 MGHDK, CDR2 SYGVNS. The CDR3 consists of 15 residues.